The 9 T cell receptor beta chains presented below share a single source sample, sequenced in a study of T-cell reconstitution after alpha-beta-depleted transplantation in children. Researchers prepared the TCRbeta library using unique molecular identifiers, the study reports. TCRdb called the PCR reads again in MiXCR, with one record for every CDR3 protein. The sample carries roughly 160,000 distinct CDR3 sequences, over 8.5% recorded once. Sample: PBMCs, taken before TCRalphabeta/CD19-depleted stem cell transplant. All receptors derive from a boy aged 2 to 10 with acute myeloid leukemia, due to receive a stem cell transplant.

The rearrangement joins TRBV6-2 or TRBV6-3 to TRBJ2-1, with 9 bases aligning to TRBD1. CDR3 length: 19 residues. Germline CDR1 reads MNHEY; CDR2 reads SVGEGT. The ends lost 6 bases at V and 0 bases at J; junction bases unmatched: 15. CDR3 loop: CASRADRGTGPGSYNEQFF. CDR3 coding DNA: TGTGCCAGCAGAGCAGACAGGGGGACAGGGCCAGGCTCCTACAATGAGCAGTTCTTC.

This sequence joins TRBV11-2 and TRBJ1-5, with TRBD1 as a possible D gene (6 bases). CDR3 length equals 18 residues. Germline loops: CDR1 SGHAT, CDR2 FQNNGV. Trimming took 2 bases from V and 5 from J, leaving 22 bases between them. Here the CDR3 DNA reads TGTGCCAGCAGCTTATGGGGAATGGAGGGACAACAGGATCAGCCCCAGCATTTT. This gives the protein CASSLWGMEGQQDQPQHF.

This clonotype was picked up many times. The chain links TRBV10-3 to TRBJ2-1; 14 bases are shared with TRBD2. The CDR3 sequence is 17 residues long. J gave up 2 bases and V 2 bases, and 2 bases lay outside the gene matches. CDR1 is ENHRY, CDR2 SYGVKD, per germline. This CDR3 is CAISEPGLAGAYNEQFF. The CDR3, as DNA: TGTGCCATCAGTGAGCCGGGACTAGCGGGAGCCTACAATGAGCAGTTCTTC.

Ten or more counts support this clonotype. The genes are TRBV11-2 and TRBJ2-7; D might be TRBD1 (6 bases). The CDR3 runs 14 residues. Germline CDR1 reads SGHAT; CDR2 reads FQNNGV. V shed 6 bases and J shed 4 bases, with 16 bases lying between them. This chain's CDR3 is CASSFSGHPYEQYF. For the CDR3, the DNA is TGTGCCAGCAGTTTCTCGGGACACCCGTACGAGCAGTACTTC.

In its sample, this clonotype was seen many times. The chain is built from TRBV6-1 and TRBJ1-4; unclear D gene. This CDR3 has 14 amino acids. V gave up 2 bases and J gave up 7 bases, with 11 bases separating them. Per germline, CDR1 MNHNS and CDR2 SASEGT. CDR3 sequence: CASSERGPGEKLFF. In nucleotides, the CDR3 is TGTGCCAGCAGTGAACGAGGACCAGGTGAAAAACTGTTTTTT.

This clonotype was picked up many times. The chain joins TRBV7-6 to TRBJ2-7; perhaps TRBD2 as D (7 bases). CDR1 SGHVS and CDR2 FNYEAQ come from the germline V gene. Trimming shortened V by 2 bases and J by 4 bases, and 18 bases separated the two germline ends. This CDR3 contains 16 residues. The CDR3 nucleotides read TGTGCCAGCAGCTTAAGGGGGGGGCAGGGGACATACGAGCAGTACTTC. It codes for CASSLRGGQGTYEQYF.

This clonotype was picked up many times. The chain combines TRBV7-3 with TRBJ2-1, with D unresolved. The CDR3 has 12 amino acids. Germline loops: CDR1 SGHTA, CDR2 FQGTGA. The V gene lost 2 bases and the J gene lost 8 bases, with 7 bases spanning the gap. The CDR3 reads CASSLLGYEQFF. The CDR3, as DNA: TGTGCCAGCAGCTTATTAGGCTATGAGCAGTTCTTC.

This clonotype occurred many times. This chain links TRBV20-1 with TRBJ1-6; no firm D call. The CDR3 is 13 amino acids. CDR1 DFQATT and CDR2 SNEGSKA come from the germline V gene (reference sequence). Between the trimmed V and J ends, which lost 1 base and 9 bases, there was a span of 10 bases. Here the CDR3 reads CSARAEGISPLHF. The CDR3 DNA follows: TGCAGTGCTAGAGCTGAGGGCATTTCACCCCTCCACTTT.

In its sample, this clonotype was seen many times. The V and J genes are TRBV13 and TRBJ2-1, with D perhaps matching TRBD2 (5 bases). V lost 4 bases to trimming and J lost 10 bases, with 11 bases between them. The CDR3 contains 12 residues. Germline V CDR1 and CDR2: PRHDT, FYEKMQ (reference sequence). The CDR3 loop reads CASSSSNYEQFF. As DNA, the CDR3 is TGTGCCAGCAGCTCTAGCAATTACGAGCAGTTCTTC.